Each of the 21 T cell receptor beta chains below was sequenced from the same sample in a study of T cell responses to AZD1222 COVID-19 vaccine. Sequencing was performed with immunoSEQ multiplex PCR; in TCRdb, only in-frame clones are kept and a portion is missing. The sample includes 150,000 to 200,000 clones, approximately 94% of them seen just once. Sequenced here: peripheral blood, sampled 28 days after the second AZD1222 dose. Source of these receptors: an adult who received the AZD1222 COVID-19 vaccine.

This chain's CDR3 is CASSWDYPYEQYF. The CDR3 DNA sequence: TGTGCCAGCAGTTGGGACTACCCCTACGAGCAGTACTTC. The chain couples TRBV12-3 or TRBV12-4 to TRBJ2-7, with 7 positions matching TRBD2. Trimming at V came to 4 bases and at J to 2 bases, leaving 2 bases not matched to a gene. This CDR3 has 13 amino acids.

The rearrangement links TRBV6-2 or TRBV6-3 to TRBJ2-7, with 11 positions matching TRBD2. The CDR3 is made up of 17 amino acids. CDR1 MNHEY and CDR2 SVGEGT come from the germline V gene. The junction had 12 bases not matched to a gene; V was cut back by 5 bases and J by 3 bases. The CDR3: CASSPPRTSGPIYEQYF. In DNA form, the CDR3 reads TGTGCCAGCAGTCCCCCCCGGACTAGCGGGCCTATCTACGAGCAGTACTTC.

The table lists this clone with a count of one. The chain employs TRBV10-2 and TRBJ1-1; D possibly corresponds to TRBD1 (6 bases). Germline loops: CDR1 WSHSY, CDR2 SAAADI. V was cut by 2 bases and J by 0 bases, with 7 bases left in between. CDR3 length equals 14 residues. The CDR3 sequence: CASSEGTLNTEAFF. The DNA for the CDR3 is TGCGCCAGCAGTGAGGGGACACTGAACACTGAAGCTTTCTTT.

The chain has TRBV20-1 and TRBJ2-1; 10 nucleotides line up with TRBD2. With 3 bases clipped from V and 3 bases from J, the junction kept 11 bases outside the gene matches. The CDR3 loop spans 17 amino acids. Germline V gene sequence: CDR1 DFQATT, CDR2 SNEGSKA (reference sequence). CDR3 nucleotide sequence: TGCAGTGCTAGTTCTAGCGGGAGTTTTTTAGACTACAATGAGCAGTTCTTC. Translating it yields CSASSSGSFLDYNEQFF.

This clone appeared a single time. The CDR3 DNA reads TGTGCCAGCAGCCAAGATCCCCAAACCGATCAGCCCCAGCATTTT. It codes for CASSQDPQTDQPQHF. The chain is built from TRBV3-1 (or the pseudogene TRBV3-2) and TRBJ1-5; D uncertain. There are 15 residues in the CDR3. Per the germline V gene, CDR1 is LGHDT and CDR2 is YNNKEL (reference sequence). Trimming left V 0 bases short and J 5 bases short, with 11 bases between.

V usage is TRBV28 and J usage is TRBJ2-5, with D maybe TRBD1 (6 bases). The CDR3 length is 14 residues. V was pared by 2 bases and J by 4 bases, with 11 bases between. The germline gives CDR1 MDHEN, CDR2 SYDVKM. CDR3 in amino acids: CASSLGGAAETQYF. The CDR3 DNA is TGTGCCAGCAGTTTAGGGGGCGCGGCAGAGACCCAGTACTTC.

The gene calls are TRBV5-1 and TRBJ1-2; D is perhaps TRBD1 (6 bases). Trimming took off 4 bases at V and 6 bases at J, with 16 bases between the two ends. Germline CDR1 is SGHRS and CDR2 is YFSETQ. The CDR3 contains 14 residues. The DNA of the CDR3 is TGCGCCAGCAGCCTGGACTGGGGGCAAGATGGCTACACCTTC. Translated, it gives CASSLDWGQDGYTF.

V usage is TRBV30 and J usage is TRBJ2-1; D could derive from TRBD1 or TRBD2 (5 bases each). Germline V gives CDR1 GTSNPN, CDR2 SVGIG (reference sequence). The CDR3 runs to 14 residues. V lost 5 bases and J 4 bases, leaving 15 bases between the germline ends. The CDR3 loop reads CAWDQGAWYNEQFF. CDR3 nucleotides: TGTGCCTGGGATCAGGGAGCCTGGTACAATGAGCAGTTCTTC.

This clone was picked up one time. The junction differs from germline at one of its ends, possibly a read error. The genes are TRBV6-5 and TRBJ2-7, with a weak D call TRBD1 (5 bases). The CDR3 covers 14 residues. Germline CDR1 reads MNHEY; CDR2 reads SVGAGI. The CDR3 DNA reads TGTGCCAGCAGCCGGACATCCCTAGTTCTTAGGATGGACTTC. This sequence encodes CASSRTSLVLRMDF.

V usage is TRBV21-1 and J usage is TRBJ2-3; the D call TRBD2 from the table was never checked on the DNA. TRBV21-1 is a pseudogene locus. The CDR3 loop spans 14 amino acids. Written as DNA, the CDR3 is TGTGCCAGCAGCAGAGGTAAACCCACAGATACGCAGTATTTT. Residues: CASSRGKPTDTQYF.

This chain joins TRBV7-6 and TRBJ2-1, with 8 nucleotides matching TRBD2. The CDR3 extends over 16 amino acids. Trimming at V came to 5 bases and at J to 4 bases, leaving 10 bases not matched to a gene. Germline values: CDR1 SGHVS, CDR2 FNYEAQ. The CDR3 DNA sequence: TGTGCCAGCAGCCGGAAGTTAATAGCGGGATACAATGAGCAGTTCTTC. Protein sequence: CASSRKLIAGYNEQFF.

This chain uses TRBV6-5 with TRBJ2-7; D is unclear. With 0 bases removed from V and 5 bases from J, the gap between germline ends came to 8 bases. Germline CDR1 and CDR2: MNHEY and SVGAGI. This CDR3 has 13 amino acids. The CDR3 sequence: CASSYSGFHEQYF. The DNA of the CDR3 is TGTGCCAGCAGTTACTCGGGCTTCCACGAGCAGTACTTC.

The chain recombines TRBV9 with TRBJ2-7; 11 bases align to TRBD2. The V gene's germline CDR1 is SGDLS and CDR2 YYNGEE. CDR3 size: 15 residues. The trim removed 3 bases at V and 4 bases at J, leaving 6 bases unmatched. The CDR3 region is CASSATSGSAYEQYF. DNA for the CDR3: TGTGCCAGCAGCGCCACTAGCGGGAGCGCGTACGAGCAGTACTTC.

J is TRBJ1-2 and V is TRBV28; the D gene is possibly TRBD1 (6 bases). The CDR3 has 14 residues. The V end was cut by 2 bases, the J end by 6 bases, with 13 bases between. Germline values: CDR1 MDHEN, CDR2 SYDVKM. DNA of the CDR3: TGTGCCAGCAGTTTAAACAGGGCTGTTAATGGCTACACCTTC. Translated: CASSLNRAVNGYTF.

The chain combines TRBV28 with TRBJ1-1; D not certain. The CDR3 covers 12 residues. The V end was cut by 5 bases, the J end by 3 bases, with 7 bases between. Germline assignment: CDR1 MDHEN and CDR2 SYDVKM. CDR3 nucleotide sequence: TGTGCCAGCAGTATGATATACACTGAAGCTTTCTTT. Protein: CASSMIYTEAFF.

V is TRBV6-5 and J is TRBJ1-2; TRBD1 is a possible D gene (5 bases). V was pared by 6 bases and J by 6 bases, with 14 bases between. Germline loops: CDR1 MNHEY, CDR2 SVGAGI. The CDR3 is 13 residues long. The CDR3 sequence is CASRGGGLDGYTF. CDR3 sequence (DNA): TGTGCCAGCAGGGGTGGGGGTTTGGATGGCTACACCTTC.

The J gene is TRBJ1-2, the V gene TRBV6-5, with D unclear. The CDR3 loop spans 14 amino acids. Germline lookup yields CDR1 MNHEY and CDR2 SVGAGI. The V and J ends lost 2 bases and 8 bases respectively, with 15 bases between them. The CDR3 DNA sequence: TGTGCCAGCAGTTACCACAGCGGAATATGGGGCTACACCTTC. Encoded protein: CASSYHSGIWGYTF.

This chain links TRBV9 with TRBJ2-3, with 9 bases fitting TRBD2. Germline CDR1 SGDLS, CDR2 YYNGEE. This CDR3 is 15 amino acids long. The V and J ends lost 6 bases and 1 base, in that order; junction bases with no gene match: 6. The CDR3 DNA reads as TGTGCCAGCAACCTTGGCGGGGGGGGCACAGATACGCAGTATTTT. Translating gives CASNLGGGGTDTQYF.

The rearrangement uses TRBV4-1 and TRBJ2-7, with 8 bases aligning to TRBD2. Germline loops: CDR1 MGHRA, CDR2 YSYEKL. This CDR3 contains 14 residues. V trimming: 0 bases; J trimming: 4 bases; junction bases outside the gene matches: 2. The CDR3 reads CASSQESGRYEQYF. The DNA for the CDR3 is TGCGCCAGCAGCCAAGAAAGCGGGAGATACGAGCAGTACTTC.

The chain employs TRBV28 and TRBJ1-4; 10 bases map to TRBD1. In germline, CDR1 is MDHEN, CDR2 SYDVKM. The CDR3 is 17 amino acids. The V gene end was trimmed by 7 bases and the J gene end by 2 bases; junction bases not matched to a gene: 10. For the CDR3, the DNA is TGTGCCAGCATCAACCGGGACAGGGGACACACTAATGAAAAACTGTTTTTT. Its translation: CASINRDRGHTNEKLFF.

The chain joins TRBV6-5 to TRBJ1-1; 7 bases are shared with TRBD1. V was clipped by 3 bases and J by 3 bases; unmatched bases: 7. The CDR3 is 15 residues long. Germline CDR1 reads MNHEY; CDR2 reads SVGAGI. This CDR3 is CASSYSKGAYTEAFF. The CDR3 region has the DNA TGTGCCAGCAGTTATTCCAAGGGGGCCTACACTGAAGCTTTCTTT.